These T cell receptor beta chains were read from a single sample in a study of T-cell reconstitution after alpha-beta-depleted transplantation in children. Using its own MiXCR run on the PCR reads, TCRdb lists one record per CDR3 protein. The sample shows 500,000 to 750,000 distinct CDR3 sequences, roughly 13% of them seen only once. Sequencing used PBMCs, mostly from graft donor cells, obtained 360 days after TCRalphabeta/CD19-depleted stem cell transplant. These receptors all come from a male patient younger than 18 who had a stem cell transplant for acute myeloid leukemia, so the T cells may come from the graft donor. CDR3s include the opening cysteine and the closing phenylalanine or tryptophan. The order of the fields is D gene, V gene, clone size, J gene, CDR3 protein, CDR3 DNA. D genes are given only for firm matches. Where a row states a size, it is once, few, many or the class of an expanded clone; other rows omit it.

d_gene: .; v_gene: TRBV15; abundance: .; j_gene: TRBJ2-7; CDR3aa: CATSRDGGGDEQYF; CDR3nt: TGTGCCACCAGCAGAGATGGGGGAGGCGACGAGCAGTACTTC
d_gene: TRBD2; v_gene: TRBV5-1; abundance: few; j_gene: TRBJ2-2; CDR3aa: CASSLAREGTGELFF; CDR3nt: TGCGCCAGCAGCTTGGCCCGGGAGGGTACCGGGGAGCTGTTTTTT
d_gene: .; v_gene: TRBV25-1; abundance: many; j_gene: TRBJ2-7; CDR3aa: CASSEFRTRGDYEQYF; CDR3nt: TGTGCCAGCAGTGAATTTCGGACCCGCGGCGACTACGAGCAGTACTTC
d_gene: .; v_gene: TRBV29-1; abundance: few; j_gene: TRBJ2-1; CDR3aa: CSVESRLHYNEQFF; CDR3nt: TGCAGCGTTGAGAGCAGGCTCCACTACAATGAGCAGTTCTTC
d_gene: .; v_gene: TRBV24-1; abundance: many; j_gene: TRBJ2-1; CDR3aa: CATSGRSAYNEQFF; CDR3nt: TGTGCCACCAGTGGCCGAAGCGCCTACAATGAGCAGTTCTTC
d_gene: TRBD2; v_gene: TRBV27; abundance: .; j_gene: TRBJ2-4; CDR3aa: CASSFFGLAGGPGIQYF; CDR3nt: TGTGCCAGCAGTTTTTTTGGCCTAGCGGGAGGGCCGGGCATTCAGTACTTC
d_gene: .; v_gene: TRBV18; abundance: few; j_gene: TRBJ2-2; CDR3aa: CASSPAPGDGGELFF; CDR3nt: TGTGCCAGCTCACCAGCCCCAGGGGATGGCGGGGAGCTGTTTTTT
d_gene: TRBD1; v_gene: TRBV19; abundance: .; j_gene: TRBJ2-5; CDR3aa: CASSTTDRAYQETQYF; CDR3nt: TGTGCCAGTAGTACCACGGACAGGGCGTACCAAGAGACCCAGTACTTC
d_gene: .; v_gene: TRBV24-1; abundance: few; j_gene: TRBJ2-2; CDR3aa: CATSDPASPPTGELFF; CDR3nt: TGTGCCACCAGTGATCCGGCCTCCCCCCCCACCGGGGAGCTGTTTTTT
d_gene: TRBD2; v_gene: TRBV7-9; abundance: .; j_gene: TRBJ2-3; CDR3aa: CASSSAGGRTDTQCF; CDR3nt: TGTGCCAGCAGCTCAGCGGGAGGTCGCACAGATACGCAGTGTTTT
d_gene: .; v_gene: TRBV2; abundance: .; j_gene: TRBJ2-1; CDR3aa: CASSEAPIGAPPYNEQFF; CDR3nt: TGTGCCAGCAGTGAAGCCCCCATCGGGGCCCCGCCCTACAATGAGCAGTTCTTC
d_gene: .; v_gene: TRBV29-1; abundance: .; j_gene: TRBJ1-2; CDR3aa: CSVLEGGANYGYTF; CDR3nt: TGCAGCGTCCTGGAAGGGGGGGCTAACTATGGCTACACCTTC
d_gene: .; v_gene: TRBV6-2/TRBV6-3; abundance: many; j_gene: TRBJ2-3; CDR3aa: CASRRDTQYF; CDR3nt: TGTGCCAGCAGGAGAGATACGCAGTATTTT
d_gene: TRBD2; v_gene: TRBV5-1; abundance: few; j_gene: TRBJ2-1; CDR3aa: CASSPGLAGRYEQFF; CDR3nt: TGCGCCAGCAGCCCCGGACTAGCGGGGCGGTATGAGCAGTTCTTC
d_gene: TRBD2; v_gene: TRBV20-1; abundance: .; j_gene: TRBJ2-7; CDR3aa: CSAPGPSGYEQYF; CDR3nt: TGCAGTGCTCCAGGCCCTAGCGGCTACGAGCAGTACTTC
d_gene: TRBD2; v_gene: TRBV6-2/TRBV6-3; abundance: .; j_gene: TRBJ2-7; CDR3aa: CASSYPGGRTYEQYF; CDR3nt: TGTGCCAGCAGTTACCCGGGCGGGAGAACCTACGAGCAGTACTTC
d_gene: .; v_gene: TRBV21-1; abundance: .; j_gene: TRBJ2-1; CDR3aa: CASRQTGPLYNEQFF; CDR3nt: TGTGCCAGCAGACAAACAGGGCCCCTATACAATGAGCAGTTCTTC
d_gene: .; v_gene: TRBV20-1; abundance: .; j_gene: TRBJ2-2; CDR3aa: CSARAKDPTGELFF; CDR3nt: TGCAGTGCTAGAGCGAAGGACCCCACCGGGGAGCTGTTTTTT
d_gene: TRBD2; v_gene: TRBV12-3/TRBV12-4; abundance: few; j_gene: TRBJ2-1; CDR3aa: CASTPGTSGRGPNEQFF; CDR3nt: TGTGCCAGCACCCCCGGGACTAGCGGGAGAGGGCCCAATGAGCAGTTCTTC
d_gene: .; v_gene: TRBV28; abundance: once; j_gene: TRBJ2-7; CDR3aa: CASSLPHRVDEQYF; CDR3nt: TGTGCCAGCAGTTTACCTCACAGGGTCGACGAGCAGTACTTC
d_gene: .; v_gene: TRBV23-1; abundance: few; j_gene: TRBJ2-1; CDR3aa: CASSQSSREKEVNEQFF; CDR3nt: TGCGCCAGCAGTCAATCTAGTCGGGAGAAGGAGGTCAATGAGCAGTTCTTC
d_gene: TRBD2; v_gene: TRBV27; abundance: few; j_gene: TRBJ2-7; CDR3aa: CASSLSGRFYEQYF; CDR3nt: TGTGCCAGCAGTTTATCCGGGAGGTTCTACGAGCAGTACTTC
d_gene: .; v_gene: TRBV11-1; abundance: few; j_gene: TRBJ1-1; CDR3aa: CASSLVDEDTEAFF; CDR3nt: TGTGCCAGCAGCTTGGTGGATGAGGACACTGAAGCTTTCTTT
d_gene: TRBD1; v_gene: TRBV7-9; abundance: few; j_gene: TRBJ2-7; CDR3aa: CASSTPTGSAGEQYF; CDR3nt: TGTGCCAGCAGCACCCCGACAGGGTCGGCTGGCGAGCAGTACTTC
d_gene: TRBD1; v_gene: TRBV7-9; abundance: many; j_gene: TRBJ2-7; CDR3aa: CASSYLDRAGEQYF; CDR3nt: TGTGCCAGCAGCTATTTAGACAGGGCTGGGGAGCAGTACTTC
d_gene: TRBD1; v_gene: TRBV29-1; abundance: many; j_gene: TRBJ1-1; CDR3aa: CSVEPGTGSTEAFF; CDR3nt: TGCAGCGTAGAACCCGGGACAGGGAGCACTGAAGCTTTCTTT
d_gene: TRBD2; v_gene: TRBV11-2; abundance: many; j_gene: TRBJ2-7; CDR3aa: CASSSLAGTSGRVEQYF; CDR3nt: TGTGCCAGCAGCTCGCTAGCCGGGACTAGCGGGAGGGTCGAGCAGTACTTC
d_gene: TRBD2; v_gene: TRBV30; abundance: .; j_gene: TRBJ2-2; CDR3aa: CAWSFRRESPQPLPANTGELFF; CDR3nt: TGTGCCTGGAGTTTTCGGCGGGAGTCCCCCCAACCCCTTCCCGCGAACACCGGGGAGCTGTTTTTT
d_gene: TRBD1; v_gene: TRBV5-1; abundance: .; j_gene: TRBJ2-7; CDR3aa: CASSQGTGFYEQYF; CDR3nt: TGCGCCAGCAGCCAAGGGACAGGGTTCTACGAGCAGTACTTC
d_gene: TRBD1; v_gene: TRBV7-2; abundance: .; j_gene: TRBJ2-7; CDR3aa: CASSLARWTGIYEQYF; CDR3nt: TGTGCCAGCAGCCTCGCCCGATGGACAGGAATCTACGAGCAGTACTTC
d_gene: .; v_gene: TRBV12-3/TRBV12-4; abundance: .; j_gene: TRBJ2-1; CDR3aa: CASSLALLDHNEQFF; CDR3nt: TGTGCCAGCAGTTTAGCTCTCCTAGATCACAATGAGCAGTTCTTC
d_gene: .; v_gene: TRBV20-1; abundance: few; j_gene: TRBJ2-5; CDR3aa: CSARTALQETQYF; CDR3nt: TGCAGTGCTAGAACGGCCCTCCAAGAGACCCAGTACTTC
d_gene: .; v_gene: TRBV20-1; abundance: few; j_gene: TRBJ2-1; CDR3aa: CSAGPGSYLYNEQFF; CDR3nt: TGCAGTGCTGGTCCGGGGAGCTATCTTTACAATGAGCAGTTCTTC
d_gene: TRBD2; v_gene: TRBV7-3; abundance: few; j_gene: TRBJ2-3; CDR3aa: CASSLTGTITDTQYF; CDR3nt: TGTGCCAGCAGCTTAACCGGGACTATAACAGATACGCAGTATTTT
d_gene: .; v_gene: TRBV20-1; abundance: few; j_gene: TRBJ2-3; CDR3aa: CSAPPGSDTQYF; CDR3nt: TGCAGTGCTCCACCGGGGTCAGATACGCAGTATTTT
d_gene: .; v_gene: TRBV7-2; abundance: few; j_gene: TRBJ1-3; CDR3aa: CASSLDRFYSGNTIYF; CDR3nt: TGTGCCAGCAGCTTAGATCGCTTTTACTCTGGAAACACCATATATTTT
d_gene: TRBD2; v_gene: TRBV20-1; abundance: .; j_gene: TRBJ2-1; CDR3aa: CSGLAGVIFSGNEQFF; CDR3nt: TGCAGCGGACTAGCGGGAGTAATATTTTCCGGAAATGAGCAGTTCTTC
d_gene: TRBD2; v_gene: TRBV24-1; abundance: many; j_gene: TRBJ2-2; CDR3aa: CATSDLHPGLAGELGELFF; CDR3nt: TGTGCCACCAGTGATTTGCACCCGGGACTAGCGGGAGAACTCGGGGAGCTGTTTTTT
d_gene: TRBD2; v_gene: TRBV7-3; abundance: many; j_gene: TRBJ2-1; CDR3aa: CASSLSAGAYNEQFF; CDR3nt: TGTGCCAGCAGCTTATCGGCGGGGGCCTACAATGAGCAGTTCTTC
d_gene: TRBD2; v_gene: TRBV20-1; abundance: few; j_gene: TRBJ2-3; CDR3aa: CSASLAGVSTDTQYF; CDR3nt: TGCAGTGCTAGCCTTGCGGGAGTAAGCACAGATACGCAGTATTTT
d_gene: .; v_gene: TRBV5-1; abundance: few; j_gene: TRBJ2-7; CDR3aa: CASSLATGVIAYEQYF; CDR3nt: TGCGCCAGCAGCTTGGCCACGGGGGTGATAGCCTACGAGCAGTACTTC
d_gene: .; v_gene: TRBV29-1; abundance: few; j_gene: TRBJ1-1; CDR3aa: CSANPRRNTEAFF; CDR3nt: TGCAGCGCGAACCCCCGACGGAACACTGAAGCTTTCTTT
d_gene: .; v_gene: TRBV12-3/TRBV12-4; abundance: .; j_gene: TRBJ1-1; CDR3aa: CASTELQTGERGNTEAFF; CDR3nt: TGTGCCAGCACCGAATTACAGACCGGCGAGCGGGGGAACACTGAAGCTTTCTTT
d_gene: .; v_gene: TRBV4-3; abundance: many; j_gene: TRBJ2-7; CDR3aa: CASSQDGLGGYEQYF; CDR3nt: TGCGCCAGCAGCCAAGACGGCCTAGGTGGCTACGAGCAGTACTTC
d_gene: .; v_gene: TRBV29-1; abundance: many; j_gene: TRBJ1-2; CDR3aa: CITAREGEGYTF; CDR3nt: TGCATCACGGCCAGGGAGGGAGAGGGCTACACCTTC
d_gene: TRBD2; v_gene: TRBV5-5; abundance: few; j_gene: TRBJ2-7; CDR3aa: CASIPGGQGFYEQYF; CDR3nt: TGTGCCAGCATCCCGGGAGGTCAAGGGTTCTACGAGCAGTACTTC
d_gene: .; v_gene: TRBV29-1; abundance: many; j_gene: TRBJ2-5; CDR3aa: CSVTGVETQYF; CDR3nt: TGCAGCGTGACGGGGGTGGAGACCCAGTACTTC
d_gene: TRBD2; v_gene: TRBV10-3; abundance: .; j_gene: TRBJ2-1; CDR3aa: CASRLAVNNEQFF; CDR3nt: TGTGCCTCCCGCCTAGCGGTTAACAATGAGCAGTTCTTC
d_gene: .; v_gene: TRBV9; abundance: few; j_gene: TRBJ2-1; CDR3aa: CASSGTGLLLKNEQFF; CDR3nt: TGTGCCAGCAGCGGAACAGGACTCCTCCTAAAAAATGAGCAGTTCTTC
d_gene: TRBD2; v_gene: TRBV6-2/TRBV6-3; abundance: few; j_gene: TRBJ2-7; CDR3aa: CASTRAGGYEQYF; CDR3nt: TGTGCCAGCACCCGGGCGGGAGGCTACGAGCAGTACTTC
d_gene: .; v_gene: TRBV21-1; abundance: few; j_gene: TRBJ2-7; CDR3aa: CASSKVGLEQYF; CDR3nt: TGTGCCAGCAGCAAAGTGGGGCTGGAGCAGTACTTC
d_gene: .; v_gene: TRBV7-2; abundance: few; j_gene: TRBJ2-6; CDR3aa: CASSILTGTGANVLTF; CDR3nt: TGTGCCAGCAGCATATTAACAGGGACTGGGGCCAACGTCCTGACTTTC
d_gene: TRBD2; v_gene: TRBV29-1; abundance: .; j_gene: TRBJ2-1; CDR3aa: CSVEDYSGRLDYNEQFF; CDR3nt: TGCAGCGTTGAAGATTATAGCGGGAGGCTAGACTACAATGAGCAGTTCTTC
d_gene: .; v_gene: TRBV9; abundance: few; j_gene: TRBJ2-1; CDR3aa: CASSVGAGRGYGNEQFF; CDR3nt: TGTGCCAGCAGCGTAGGGGCAGGGAGAGGGTATGGGAATGAGCAGTTCTTC
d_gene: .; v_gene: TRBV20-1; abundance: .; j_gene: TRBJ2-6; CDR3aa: CSVNTPGANVLTF; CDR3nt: TGCAGTGTCAATACACCCGGGGCCAACGTCCTGACTTTC
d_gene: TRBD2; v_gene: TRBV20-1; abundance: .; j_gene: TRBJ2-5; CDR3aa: CSASRAGGLQETQYF; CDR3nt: TGCAGTGCTAGCAGGGCGGGAGGGCTGCAAGAGACCCAGTACTTC
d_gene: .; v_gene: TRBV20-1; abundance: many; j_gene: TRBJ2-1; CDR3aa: CSASREAHYNEQFF; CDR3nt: TGCAGTGCTAGCCGAGAGGCCCACTACAATGAGCAGTTCTTC